This T cell receptor beta chain was identified during a study of cytomegalovirus exposure and HLA in healthy donors. Study results and caveats: Researchers had no immune exposure information except CMV serostatus available. In a later analysis, at a false discovery rate of 0.05, under 20,000 TCR beta sequences were associated with HLA alleles.

Germline V gene sequence: CDR1 SNHLY, CDR2 FYNNEI. The length of the CDR3 is 13 residues. The sample holds a few counts of this clone. No antigen is known for it. This PCR relied on a set of 60 Vbeta primers and 13 Jbeta primers. Sequencing was performed with immunoSEQ multiplex PCR; in TCRdb, only in-frame clones are kept and a portion is missing. The table shows tens of thousands of clones, with around 76% occurring only once. This chain links TRBV2 with TRBJ2-3; D might be TRBD2 (6 bases). Material for sequencing was PBMCs. The sequence derives from a young man in good health and CMV-seronegative. CDR3 in amino acids: CFYSAGSTDTQYF. The CDR3 bases are TGTTTCTACTCAGCGGGTAGCACAGATACGCAGTATTTT.